This T cell receptor (beta chain) is from a study of blood T cell repertoires in COVID-19. Turning to the study itself: The samples span acute and convalescent COVID-19 from the United States, Italy and Spain. T cells, B-cell-depleted T cells, or PBMCs supplied cDNA or gDNA.

Original processing methods: Estimation of nucleated cell counts was performed using reference gene primer amplification. Sequencing was performed with immunoSEQ multiplex PCR; in TCRdb, only in-frame clones are kept and a portion is missing. That table gives V, J and clone size, and the DNA gave D and trimming. This repertoire shows 140,000 or so clones, approximately 80% found once; its top ten account for approximately 17%. Trimming removed 5 bases from V and 11 bases from J; junction bases left unmatched: 3. This CDR3 has 13 residues. CDR1 and CDR2 (germline): SGHNT, YYREEE (reference sequence). The material sequenced was peripheral blood. The rearrangement uses TRBV5-4 and TRBJ2-3, with 15 bases identical to TRBD2. The sequence came from a man aged 50-59 years with acute or convalescent COVID-19. Here the CDR3 DNA reads TGTGCCAGCAGGGCGGGACTAGCGGGGGGGCAGTATTTT. Translating gives CASRAGLAGGQYF.